This TCR beta chain was retrieved from a study of T cell responses to AZD1222 COVID-19 vaccine. Comment on this clone: Its antigen remains unknown.

The method was immunoSEQ multiplex PCR; TCRdb's version includes in-frame clones alone and lacks a portion of them. This sample has roughly 95,000 clones, with 85% to 90% found just once. The germline CDR1 and CDR2 sequences are LGHDT and YNNKEL (reference sequence). The V end lost 0 bases, the J end lost 2 bases, and 8 bases lay between the germline ends. The CDR3 is 16 residues long. Findings of the study overall: The study sampled repertoires only after the peak T cell response. The donor group comprised mostly white British people and more females; the analysis possibly underestimated clonal diversity.

The rearrangement links TRBV3-1 (or the pseudogene TRBV3-2) to TRBJ2-6, with D perhaps given as TRBD1 or TRBD2 (6 bases each). The TCR sequence derives from an adult in good health. The sequencing here drew on peripheral blood, taken on day 0 of AZD1222 vaccination. CDR3 residues: CASSQDRGAGANVLTF. CDR3 nucleotide sequence: TGTGCCAGCAGCCAAGATAGGGGGGCTGGGGCCAACGTCCTGACTTTC.